This T cell receptor (beta chain) was sequenced in a study of T cells in women clearing cervical HPV infection. Using immunoSEQ multiplex PCR, the repertoire was profiled, and TCRdb retains in-frame clones only, with some absent. The sample shows 30,000 to 35,000 clones, and approximately 20% sits with its ten largest clones. Material for sequencing was blood buffy coat. This TCR was sampled from a woman between 18 and 75 years old with a cervical HPV16 infection that either progressed to CIN3+ or cleared (not recorded which).

The CDR3 DNA, read in part, is TGCAGTGCCGAGACTTATAAAAACAATGAG. Its protein is CSAETYKNNE. The full CDR3 is CSAETYKNNEQFF. The chain employs TRBV20-1 and TRBJ2-1; D gene unclear. The read ends 3 residues shy of where the CDR3 ends; the end is completed using the germline J gene. The CDR3 totals 13 residues. The ends were cut back, 6 bases at V and 5 bases at J, with 14 bases in the middle. The germline gives CDR1 DFQATT, CDR2 SNEGSKA (reference sequence).